This TCR beta chain is drawn from a study of blood T cells in healthy people across ages. Overall study results and limits: What prevented conclusive comparison of naive and antigen-experienced cells was that PBMCs were unsorted.

Sample donors were healthy Caucasian individuals that came from Russia, aged roughly 6 to 100. Per-sample PBMC isolation yielded at least 7 million cells. Worth noting for this clonotype: As yet, its antigen is unknown.

A second about 7 to 12 cycle PCR used barcoded and J-beta primers. From the 5' RACE reads, TCRdb called clonotypes with MiXCR, one entry per CDR3 protein. The table records hundreds of thousands of distinct CDR3 sequences, around three fifths of them present only once. V was pared by 8 bases and J by 11 bases, with 16 bases between. This CDR3 contains 11 residues. J is TRBJ2-7 and V is TRBV12-3 or TRBV12-4; D call uncertain. This TCR came from a man aged 55 to 69 in good health. The sequencing sample was made of blood. CDR3: CASGSLVAKYF. Here the CDR3 DNA reads TGTGCCAGCGGTTCCCTCGTTGCCAAGTACTTC.